The clone carrying this T cell receptor (beta chain) was seen ten or more times. Its specificity is unknown. This sample was taken from a study of Graves' ophthalmopathy and Graves' hyperthyroidism. Findings and caveats of the study: Progression of ophthalmopathy was predicted by the model with 60% to 71% sensitivity and just under 75% specificity.

Trimming took off 1 base at V and 5 bases at J, with 15 bases between the two ends. The CDR3 consists of 15 residues. Germline-derived CDR1 and CDR2 are SGHDN and FVKESK. All donors with ophthalmopathy were recorded as having moderate-to-severe activity, CAS ≥3, NOSPECS ≥4 and a duration under 3 months. Clinical symptoms, serum thyroxine, TRAb, thyroid ultrasound and orbital computed tomography formed the basis of diagnosis. The PBMCs were taken from approximately 9 ml of fresh peripheral blood. The TCR beta CDR3 regions underwent amplification from RNA transcripts. Second-round multiplex PCR followed a first-round RT-PCR using HTBI primers. Via MiXCR, TCRdb re-called the multiplex PCR reads, giving one row per CDR3 protein. The data show over 450,000 distinct CDR3 sequences, approximately 14% seen once.

Sequenced material: blood. The receptor was isolated from a woman in her thirties with Graves' ophthalmopathy. The chain joins TRBV14 to TRBJ2-7; maybe TRBD2 (6 bases). CDR3 sequence (DNA): TGTGCCAGCAGCCAAGGTCGCGGGGAAAGCCACGAGCAGTACTTC. It yields the protein CASSQGRGESHEQYF.